Below are 10 T cell receptor beta chains sequenced from a single sample in a study of blood T cell repertoires in COVID-19. Some clones are missing from TCRdb's copy, which holds only in-frame ones; the method was immunoSEQ multiplex PCR. Here the sample spans over 250,000 clones, roughly 88% being singletons. The material sequenced was peripheral blood. The receptors were sampled from a woman between 65 and 79 years old with acute or convalescent COVID-19.

This clone appeared a single time. The chain is built from TRBV7-3 and TRBJ2-1, with 10 positions matching TRBD2. Germline loops: CDR1 SGHTA, CDR2 FQGTGA. This CDR3 has 16 residues. The V segment lost 5 bases and the J segment 4 bases; nucleotides outside the gene matches: 8. CDR3 DNA: TGTGCCAGCAGCCCCGTTACTAGCGGGGCATACAATGAGCAGTTCTTC. It codes for CASSPVTSGAYNEQFF.

The chain links TRBV5-1 to TRBJ2-3; 12 bases are a match to TRBD2. V was pared by 4 bases and J by 6 bases, with 3 bases of the junction left unmatched. The CDR3 contains 14 residues. Germline CDR1 is SGHRS and CDR2 is YFSETQ. For the CDR3, the DNA is TGCGCCAGCAGCCCGACTAGCGGGGGTGATACGCAGTATTTT. As protein: CASSPTSGGDTQYF.

The chain combines TRBV7-9 with TRBJ2-7; D is perhaps TRBD2 (5 bases). Per the germline V gene, CDR1 is SEHNR and CDR2 is FQNEAQ (reference sequence). V shed 2 bases and J shed 5 bases, with 10 bases lying between them. The CDR3 length is 13 residues. The CDR3 reads CASSLSPGNEQYF. Written as DNA, the CDR3 is TGTGCCAGCAGCTTAAGTCCGGGGAACGAGCAGTACTTC.

This clone was recorded a few times. The chain uses TRBV5-6 and TRBJ2-5; 7 bases agree with TRBD1. This CDR3 is built from 15 residues. The V segment lost 4 bases and the J segment 1 base; nucleotides outside the gene matches: 7. In germline, CDR1 is SGHDT, CDR2 YYEEEE. CDR3 sequence reads: CASSIGYRGQETQYF. DNA for the CDR3: TGTGCCAGCAGCATCGGTTACAGGGGCCAAGAGACCCAGTACTTC.

This chain links TRBV7-9 with TRBJ1-2; a possible D gene is TRBD1 (5 bases). This CDR3 region has 16 residues. V was shortened by 2 bases and J by 3 bases, with 16 bases between the two germline ends. Looked up from germline, CDR1 is SEHNR and CDR2 is FQNEAQ (reference sequence). The CDR3 DNA reads TGTGCCAGCAGCTTATCCAGTCCCAGGGAGGACTATGGCTACACCTTC. Its translation is CASSLSSPREDYGYTF.

About this clone itself: This CDR3 is also generated by other DNA sequences in the sample. J is TRBJ1-1 and V is TRBV5-1; D unclear. CDR3 length: 12 amino acids. V lost 5 bases, J lost 3 bases, and 8 bases lay in between. Germline V lookup: CDR1 SGHRS, CDR2 YFSETQ. The CDR3 DNA is TGCGCCAGCAGTACCGGGTACACTGAAGCTTTCTTT. It is translated as CASSTGYTEAFF. The variable domain in full, completed from reference TRBV5-1 and TRBJ1-1, reads KAGVTQTPRYLIKTRGQQVTLSCSPISGHRSVSWYQQTPGQGLQFLFEYFSETQRNKGNFPGRFSGRQFSNSRSEMNVSTLELGDSALYLCASSTGYTEAFFGQGTRLTVV.

V usage is TRBV15 and J usage is TRBJ1-6; 10 bases align to TRBD1. The CDR3 is 16 residues long. The trim removed 4 bases at V and 7 bases at J, leaving 7 bases unmatched. Germline assignment: CDR1 LNHNV and CDR2 YYDKDF (reference sequence). In DNA, the CDR3 is TGTGCCACCAGCACAATCCGGACAGGGGGGAATTCACCCCTCCACTTT. Protein product: CATSTIRTGGNSPLHF.

This clone was counted between two and nine times. The chain employs TRBV7-9 and TRBJ2-2; weak D call: TRBD1 (6 bases). V shed 4 bases and J shed 5 bases, with 23 bases lying between them. Germline CDR1 SEHNR, CDR2 FQNEAQ (reference sequence). There are 18 residues in the CDR3. CDR3 residues: CASSSPRNQGSGTGELFF. The CDR3 region has the DNA TGTGCCAGCAGCTCCCCTCGCAATCAGGGGTCGGGAACCGGGGAGCTGTTTTTT.

This chain uses TRBV29-1 with TRBJ2-7, with TRBD2 identical over 7 bases. Germline CDR1 is SQVTM and CDR2 is ANQGSEA. The V segment lost 4 bases and the J segment 7 bases; nucleotides outside the gene matches: 10. The CDR3 has 13 residues. CDR3 bases: TGCAGCGTTGGGGAGGGGCCGACTCGAGAGCAGTACTTC. Its translation is CSVGEGPTREQYF.

This chain connects TRBV30 to TRBJ1-6; no clear D. The CDR3 has 12 amino acids. Germline assignment: CDR1 GTSNPN and CDR2 SVGIG (reference sequence). The ends were cut back, 4 bases at V and 9 bases at J, with 10 bases in the middle. The CDR3: CAWTRRSSPLHF. CDR3 in DNA: TGTGCCTGGACGAGGCGGAGTTCACCCCTCCACTTT.